This TCR beta chain appears in the sequencing data of a study of T cells in localized non-small cell lung cancer. Notes on this clone: Its antigen is not identified.

Whole-study results and caveats: Without multi-region sequencing, intratumor heterogeneity could not be excluded.

Sequenced by immunoSEQ multiplex PCR; TCRdb stores in-frame clones only, minus some. Altogether some 40,000 clones are present, 90% to 95% being singletons, with the ten largest covering around 6.9%. CDR1 is MNHEY and CDR2 is SMNVEV in the germline V gene (reference sequence). Losses at the gene ends were 6 bases for V and 1 base for J; bases not matched to a gene: 5. This CDR3 has 15 residues. This clonotype was sampled from a female donor over 55 with stage I lung adenocarcinoma. The specimen comprised peripheral blood, sampled before any cancer treatment. The chain is built from TRBV27 and TRBJ1-5, with TRBD1 identical over 8 bases. The CDR3 region has the DNA TGTGCCAGCAGGCCAGGGGGCGGAAGCAATCAGCCCCAGCATTTT. This sequence encodes CASRPGGGSNQPQHF.